This section outlines one T cell receptor beta chain sequence together with its context. Its antigen is not known. Use of 60 Vbeta and 13 Jbeta primers characterized the PCR. Clones were sequenced by immunoSEQ multiplex PCR, and TCRdb holds only the in-frame ones, with some missing. The sample shows around 95,000 clones, approximately 72% of them seen only once. The data originate from a study of cytomegalovirus exposure and HLA in healthy donors. Study observations and caveats: High specificity and sensitivity for cytomegalovirus status were reported for the classifier.

Germline CDR1 is MNHNY and CDR2 is SVGAGI (reference sequence). Trimming pared 6 bases from V and 0 bases from J, leaving 11 bases between. The CDR3 length is 14 residues. This rearrangement joins TRBV6-6 to TRBJ1-1; D is possibly TRBD1 (6 bases). Sequencing used PBMCs. The receptor was derived from a woman between 40 and 50 years old in good health and CMV-seropositive. CDR3 residues: CASRKQGLNTEAFF. The DNA of the CDR3 is TGTGCCAGCAGGAAACAGGGACTGAACACTGAAGCTTTCTTT.